Presented here are 13 T cell receptor beta chains from one specimen sequenced in a study of blood T cells in healthy people across ages. The authors ran a second PCR of about 6 to 12 cycles using a sample-barcoded 5' primer and a J-beta primer mix. Via MiXCR, TCRdb re-called the 5' RACE reads, giving one row per CDR3 protein. This sample carries some 710,000 distinct CDR3 sequences, 46% of them seen once, and the ten largest clones take around 18%. The specimen sequenced was blood. The receptors come from a man older than 75 in good health.

The chain employs TRBV7-9 and TRBJ1-1; D uncertain. V gave up 3 bases and J gave up 2 bases, with 16 bases separating them. The CDR3 has 16 residues. Germline-derived CDR1 and CDR2 are SEHNR and FQNEAQ (reference sequence). The CDR3 bases are TGTGCCAGCAGCTTCGGCCTAAGACGGGAAAACACTGAAGCTTTCTTT. It encodes CASSFGLRRENTEAFF.

In this sample, this clonotype turned up a few times. This chain links TRBV7-6 with TRBJ1-5, with D unclear. There are 14 residues in the CDR3. Trimming removed 0 bases at V and 3 bases at J, with 6 bases between. Germline V gives CDR1 SGHVS, CDR2 FNYEAQ. The CDR3 DNA sequence: TGTGCCAGCAGCTTAGCAGCCAACAATCAGCCCCAGCATTTT. Protein: CASSLAANNQPQHF.

This chain uses TRBV27 with TRBJ2-6; 9 bases map to TRBD1. Trimming cost V 6 bases and J 0 bases; bases outside gene matches: 6. CDR1 and CDR2 from the germline V gene are MNHEY and SMNVEV (reference sequence). The CDR3 extends over 17 amino acids. The CDR3 reads CASSRDRALSGANVLTF. CDR3 nucleotides: TGTGCCAGCAGCCGGGACAGGGCACTCTCTGGGGCCAACGTCCTGACTTTC.

The V and J genes are TRBV7-3 and TRBJ2-5; no clear D gene. Between the trimmed V and J ends, which lost 1 base and 4 bases, there was a span of 7 bases. CDR3 length equals 13 residues. CDR1 is SGHTA and CDR2 is FQGTGA in the germline V gene. CDR3 protein: CASSLIPVETQYF. DNA for the CDR3: TGTGCCAGCAGCTTAATACCCGTAGAGACCCAGTACTTC.

The V and J genes are TRBV5-1 and TRBJ2-5, with 9 positions matching TRBD1. The DNA end lines up better with TRBJ2-7; the J call may be wrong. Germline CDR1 is SGHRS and CDR2 is YFSETQ. The CDR3 has 16 residues. CDR3 sequence: CASSLASGQGFYEQYF. In DNA form, the CDR3 reads TGCGCCAGCAGCTTGGCGTCGGGACAGGGATTCTACGAGCAGTACTTC.

The chain has TRBV18 and TRBJ2-1, with TRBD1 as a possible D gene (6 bases). Looked up from germline, CDR1 is KGHSH and CDR2 is LQKENI. V lost 3 bases to trimming and J lost 5 bases, with 8 bases between them. There are 13 residues in the CDR3. The DNA of the CDR3 is TGTGCCAGCTCACCGGACAGACACAATGAGCAGTTCTTC. The encoded protein is CASSPDRHNEQFF.

This clonotype showed up just a few times. V usage is TRBV18 and J usage is TRBJ2-7; 7 bases agree with TRBD1. Germline assignment: CDR1 KGHSH and CDR2 LQKENI. Unmatched junction bases numbered 7, after V lost 3 bases and J lost 2 bases. The CDR3 has 15 amino acids. CDR3 coding DNA: TGTGCCAGCTCACCTAGACAGGGAACTGCCTACGAGCAGTACTTC. Its translation: CASSPRQGTAYEQYF.

In this sample, this clonotype turned up once. CDR3: CASSPTEVGSYEQYF. CDR3 bases: TGCGCCAGCAGCCCGACGGAGGTGGGATCCTACGAGCAGTACTTC. The rearrangement uses TRBV4-1 and TRBJ2-7, with a tentative D call TRBD2 (5 bases). Germline CDR1 and CDR2: MGHRA and YSYEKL. CDR3 length equals 15 residues. Trimming removed 4 bases from V and 1 base from J, with 14 bases in between.

This clonotype has just a few counts. The chain uses TRBV11-1 and TRBJ1-2; D uncertain. Germline CDR1 is SGHAT and CDR2 is FQDESV (reference sequence). CDR3 length: 13 amino acids. V was cut by 5 bases and J by 0 bases, with 7 bases left in between. CDR3 sequence: CASSLRANYGYTF. The CDR3 DNA sequence: TGTGCCAGCAGCCTGAGAGCTAACTATGGCTACACCTTC.

This clonotype has a count of ten or more. This chain links TRBV7-2 with TRBJ2-7; 12 positions match TRBD2. Germline-derived CDR1 and CDR2 are SGHTA and FQGNSA. J was trimmed by 4 bases and V by 5 bases; bases with no gene match: 6. The CDR3 runs 15 residues. In nucleotides, the CDR3 is TGTGCCAGCAGCCCTACTAGCGGGAGGCAATACGAGCAGTACTTC. It codes for CASSPTSGRQYEQYF.

CDR3 coding DNA: TGTGCCAGCAGTCAGTTCAGGGGTTCCGGGGAGCTGTTTTTT. Translation gives CASSQFRGSGELFF. This sequence joins TRBV12-3 or TRBV12-4 and TRBJ2-2; D is possibly TRBD1 (6 bases). The CDR3 is 14 residues long. Deletions cut 5 bases from V and 6 bases from J, with 13 bases between.

The chain carries TRBV10-3 and TRBJ1-5; D is unresolved. The CDR3 is 13 amino acids. CDR1 ENHRY and CDR2 SYGVKD come from the germline V gene. Trimming stripped 1 base from V and 2 bases from J, with 3 bases between. Here the CDR3 DNA reads TGTGCCATCAGTGAGTTGGGCAATCAGCCCCAGCATTTT. Translated, it gives CAISELGNQPQHF.

The chain combines TRBV12-3 or TRBV12-4 with TRBJ2-3; D remains unclear. Trimming pared 4 bases from V and 2 bases from J, leaving 13 bases between. The CDR3 totals 15 residues. CDR3 DNA sequence: TGTGCCAGCAGTTGGGCTTCGGGTAACACAGATACGCAGTATTTT. Protein: CASSWASGNTDTQYF.